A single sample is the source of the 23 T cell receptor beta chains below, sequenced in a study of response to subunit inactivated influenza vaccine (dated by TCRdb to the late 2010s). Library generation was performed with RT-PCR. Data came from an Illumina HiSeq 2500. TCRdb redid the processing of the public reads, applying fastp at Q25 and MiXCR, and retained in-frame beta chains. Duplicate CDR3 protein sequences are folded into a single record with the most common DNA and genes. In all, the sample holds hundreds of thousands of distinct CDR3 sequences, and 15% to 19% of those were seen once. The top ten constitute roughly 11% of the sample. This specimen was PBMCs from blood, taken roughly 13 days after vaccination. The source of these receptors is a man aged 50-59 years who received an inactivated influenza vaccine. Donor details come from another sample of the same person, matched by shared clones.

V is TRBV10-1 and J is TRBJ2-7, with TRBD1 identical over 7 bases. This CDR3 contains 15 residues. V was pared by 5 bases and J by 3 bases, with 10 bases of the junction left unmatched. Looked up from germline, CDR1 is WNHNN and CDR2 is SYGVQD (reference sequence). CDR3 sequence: CASSPTGQFFYEQYF. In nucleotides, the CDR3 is TGCGCCAGCAGTCCGACGGGACAGTTTTTCTACGAGCAGTACTTC.

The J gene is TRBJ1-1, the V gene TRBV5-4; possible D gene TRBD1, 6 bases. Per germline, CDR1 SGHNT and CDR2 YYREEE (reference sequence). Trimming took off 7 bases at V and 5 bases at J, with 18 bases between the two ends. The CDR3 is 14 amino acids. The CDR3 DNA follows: TGTGCCAGCGGACAACAGGGAAGTTTAACTGAAGCTTTCTTT. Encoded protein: CASGQQGSLTEAFF.

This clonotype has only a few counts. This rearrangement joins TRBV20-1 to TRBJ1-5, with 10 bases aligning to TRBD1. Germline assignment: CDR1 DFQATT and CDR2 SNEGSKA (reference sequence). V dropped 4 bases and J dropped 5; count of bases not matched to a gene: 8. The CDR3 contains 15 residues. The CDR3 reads CSAKGQGVVYQPQHF. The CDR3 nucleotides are TGCAGTGCTAAAGGACAGGGGGTTGTGTATCAGCCCCAGCATTTT.

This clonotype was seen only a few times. Written as DNA, the CDR3 is TGTGCCAGCAGTTACGGGTCGGTCTCCTACGAGCAGTACTTC. Translating it yields CASSYGSVSYEQYF. The V call is TRBV6-5, the J call TRBJ2-7; D uncertain. V was shortened by 2 bases and J by 0 bases, with 8 bases between the two germline ends. CDR1 and CDR2 (germline): MNHEY, SVGAGI. The CDR3 is 14 amino acids.

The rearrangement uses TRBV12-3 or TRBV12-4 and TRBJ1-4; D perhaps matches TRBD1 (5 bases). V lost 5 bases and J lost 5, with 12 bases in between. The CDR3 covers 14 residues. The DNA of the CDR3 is TGTGCCAGCAGTATCCGGGACGGGAATGAAAAACTGTTTTTT. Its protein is CASSIRDGNEKLFF.

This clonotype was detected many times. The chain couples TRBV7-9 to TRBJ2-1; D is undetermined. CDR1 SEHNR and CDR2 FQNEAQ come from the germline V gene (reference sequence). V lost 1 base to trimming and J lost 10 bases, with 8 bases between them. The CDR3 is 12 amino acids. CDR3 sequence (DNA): TGTGCCAGCAGCTTAGGGGGTGGGGAGCAGTTCTTC. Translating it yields CASSLGGGEQFF.

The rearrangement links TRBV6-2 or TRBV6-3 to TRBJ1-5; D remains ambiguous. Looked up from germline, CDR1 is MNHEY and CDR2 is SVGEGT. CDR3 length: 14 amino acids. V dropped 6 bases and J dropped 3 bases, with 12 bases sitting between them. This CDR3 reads CASRRHGNNQPQHF. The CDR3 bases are TGTGCCAGCAGAAGACACGGTAACAATCAGCCCCAGCATTTT.

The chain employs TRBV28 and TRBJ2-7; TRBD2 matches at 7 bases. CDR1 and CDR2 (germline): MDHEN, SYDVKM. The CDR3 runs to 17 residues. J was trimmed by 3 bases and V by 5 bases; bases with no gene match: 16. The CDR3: CASSPLLEAGESYEQYF. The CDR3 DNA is TGTGCCAGCAGTCCCCTATTGGAGGCGGGGGAGAGCTACGAGCAGTACTTC.

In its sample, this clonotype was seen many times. CDR3 DNA: TGCGCCAGCAGTGCGACGTACAATGAGCAGTTCTTC. Its translation: CASSATYNEQFF. The V and J genes are TRBV10-1 and TRBJ2-1; D is unclear. The V gene lost 4 bases and the J gene lost 4 bases, with 5 bases spanning the gap. CDR1 and CDR2 from the germline V gene are WNHNN and SYGVQD (reference sequence). The CDR3 totals 12 residues.

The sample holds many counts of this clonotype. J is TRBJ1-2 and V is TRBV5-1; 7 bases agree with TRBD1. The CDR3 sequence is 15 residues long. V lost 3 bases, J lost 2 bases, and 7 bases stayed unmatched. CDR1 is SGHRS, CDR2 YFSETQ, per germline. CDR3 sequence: CASSSGQDRNYGYTF. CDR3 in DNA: TGCGCCAGCAGCTCAGGACAGGATAGAAACTATGGCTACACCTTC.

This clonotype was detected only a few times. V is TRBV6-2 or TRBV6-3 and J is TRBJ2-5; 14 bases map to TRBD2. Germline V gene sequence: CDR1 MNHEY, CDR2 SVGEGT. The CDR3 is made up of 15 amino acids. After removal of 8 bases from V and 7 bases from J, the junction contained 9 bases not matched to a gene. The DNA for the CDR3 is TGTGCCAGCGGCGGGACTAGCGGGAGTAGTGTGACCCAGTACTTC. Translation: CASGGTSGSSVTQYF.

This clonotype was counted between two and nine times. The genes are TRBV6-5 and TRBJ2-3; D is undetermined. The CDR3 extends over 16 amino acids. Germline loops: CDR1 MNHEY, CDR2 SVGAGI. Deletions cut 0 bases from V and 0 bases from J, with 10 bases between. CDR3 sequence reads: CASSYSKITSTDTQYF. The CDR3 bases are TGTGCCAGCAGTTACTCGAAAATTACTAGCACAGATACGCAGTATTTT.

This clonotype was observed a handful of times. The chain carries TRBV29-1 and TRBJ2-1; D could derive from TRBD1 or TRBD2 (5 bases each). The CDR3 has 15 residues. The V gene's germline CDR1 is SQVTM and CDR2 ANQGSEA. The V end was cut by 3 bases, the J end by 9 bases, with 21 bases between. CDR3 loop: CSVDSRAGHGIEQFF. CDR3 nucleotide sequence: TGCAGCGTTGATTCGCGGGCAGGGCACGGGATTGAGCAGTTCTTC.

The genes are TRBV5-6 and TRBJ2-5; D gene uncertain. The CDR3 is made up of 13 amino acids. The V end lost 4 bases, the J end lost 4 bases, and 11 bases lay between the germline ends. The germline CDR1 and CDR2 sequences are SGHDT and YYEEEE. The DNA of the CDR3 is TGTGCCAGCAGCCAGGATTATACAGAGACCCAGTACTTC. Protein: CASSQDYTETQYF. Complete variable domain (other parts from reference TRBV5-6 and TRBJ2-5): DAGVTQSPTHLIKTRGQQVTLRCSPKSGHDTVSWYQQALGQGPQFIFQYYEEEERQRGNFPDRFSGHQFPNYSSELNVNALLLGDSALYLCASSQDYTETQYFGPGTRLLVL.

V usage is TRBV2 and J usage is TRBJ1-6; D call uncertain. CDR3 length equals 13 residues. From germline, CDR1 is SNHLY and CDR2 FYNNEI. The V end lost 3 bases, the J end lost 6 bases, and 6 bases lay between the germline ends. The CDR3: CASSDEGNSPLHF. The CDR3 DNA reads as TGTGCCAGCAGTGATGAGGGTAATTCACCCCTCCACTTT. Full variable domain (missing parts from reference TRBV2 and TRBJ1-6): EPEVTQTPSHQVTQMGQEVILRCVPISNHLYFYWYRQILGQKVEFLVSFYNNEISEKSEIFDDQFSVERPDGSNFTLKIRSTKLEDSAMYFCASSDEGNSPLHFGNGTRLTVT.

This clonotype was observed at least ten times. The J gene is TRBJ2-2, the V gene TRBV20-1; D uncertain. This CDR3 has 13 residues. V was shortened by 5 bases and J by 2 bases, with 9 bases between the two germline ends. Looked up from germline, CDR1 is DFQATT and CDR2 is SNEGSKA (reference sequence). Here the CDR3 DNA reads TGCAGTGCTGCCCAACCCAACACCGGGGAGCTGTTTTTT. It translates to CSAAQPNTGELFF.

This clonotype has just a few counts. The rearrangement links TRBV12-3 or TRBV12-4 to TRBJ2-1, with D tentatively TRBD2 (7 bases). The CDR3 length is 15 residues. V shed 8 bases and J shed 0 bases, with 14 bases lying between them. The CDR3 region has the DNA TGTGCCAGCGAGGGGGGGGAGGGCTCCTACAATGAGCAGTTCTTC. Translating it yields CASEGGEGSYNEQFF.

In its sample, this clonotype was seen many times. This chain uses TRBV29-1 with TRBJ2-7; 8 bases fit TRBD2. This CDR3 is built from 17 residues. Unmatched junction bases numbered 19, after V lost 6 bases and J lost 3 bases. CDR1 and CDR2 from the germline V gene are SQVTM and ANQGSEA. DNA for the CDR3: TGCAGCGTAGCAAAATATCCCGGGACTAGGAATGGCTACGAGCAGTACTTC. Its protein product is CSVAKYPGTRNGYEQYF.

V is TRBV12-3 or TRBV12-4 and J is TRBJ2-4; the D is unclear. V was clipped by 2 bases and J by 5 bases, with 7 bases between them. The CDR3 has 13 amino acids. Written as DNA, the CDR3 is TGTGCCAGCAGTTTAAACACGGAAAACATTCAGTACTTC. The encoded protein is CASSLNTENIQYF.

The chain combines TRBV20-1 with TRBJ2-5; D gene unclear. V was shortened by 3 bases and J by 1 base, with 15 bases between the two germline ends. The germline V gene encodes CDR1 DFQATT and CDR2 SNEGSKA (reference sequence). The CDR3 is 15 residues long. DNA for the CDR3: TGCAGTGCTAGCTCCCCGGGCAGGACCCAAGAGACCCAGTACTTC. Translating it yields CSASSPGRTQETQYF.

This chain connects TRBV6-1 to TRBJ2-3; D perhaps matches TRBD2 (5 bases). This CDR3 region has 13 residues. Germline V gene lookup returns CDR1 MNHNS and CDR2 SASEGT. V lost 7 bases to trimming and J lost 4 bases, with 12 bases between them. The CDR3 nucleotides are TGTGCCAGCACGGGAAGTTTATCAGATACGCAGTATTTT. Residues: CASTGSLSDTQYF.

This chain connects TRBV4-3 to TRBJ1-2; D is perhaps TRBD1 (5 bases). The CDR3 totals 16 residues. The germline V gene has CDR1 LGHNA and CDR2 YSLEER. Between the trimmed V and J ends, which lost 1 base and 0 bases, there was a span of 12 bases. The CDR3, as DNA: TGCGCCAGCAGCCAAGGGGGGGGTAGAGCTAACTATGGCTACACCTTC. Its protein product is CASSQGGGRANYGYTF.

CDR3 in DNA: TGTGCCAGCTACCCGTGGGCGGGAAATGAGCAGTTCTTC. Translation: CASYPWAGNEQFF. The chain employs TRBV28 and TRBJ2-1, with D tentatively TRBD2 (6 bases). Germline V CDR1 and CDR2: MDHEN, SYDVKM. Trimming pared 8 bases from V and 7 bases from J, leaving 15 bases between. There are 13 residues in the CDR3.